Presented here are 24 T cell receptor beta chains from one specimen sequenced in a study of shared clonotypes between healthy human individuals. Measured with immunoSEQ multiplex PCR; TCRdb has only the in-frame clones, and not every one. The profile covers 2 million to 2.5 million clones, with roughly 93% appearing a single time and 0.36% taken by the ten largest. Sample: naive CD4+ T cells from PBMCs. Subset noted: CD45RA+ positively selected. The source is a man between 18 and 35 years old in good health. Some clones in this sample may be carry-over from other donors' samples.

The CDR3 region is CASGGGGIYEQYF. For the CDR3, the DNA is TGTGCCAGCGGGGGGGGCGGGATATACGAGCAGTACTTC. This sequence joins TRBV6-5 and TRBJ2-7; TRBD2 might be the D (7 bases). This CDR3 has 13 amino acids. V shed 8 bases and J shed 4 bases, with 15 bases lying between them. Germline V CDR1 and CDR2: MNHEY, SVGAGI.

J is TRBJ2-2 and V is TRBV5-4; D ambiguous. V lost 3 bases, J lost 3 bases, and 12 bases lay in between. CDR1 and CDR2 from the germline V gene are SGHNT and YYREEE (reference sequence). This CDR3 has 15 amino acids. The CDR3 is CASSSRLQYTGELFF. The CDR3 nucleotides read TGTGCCAGCAGCTCTCGCCTCCAATACACCGGGGAGCTGTTTTTT.

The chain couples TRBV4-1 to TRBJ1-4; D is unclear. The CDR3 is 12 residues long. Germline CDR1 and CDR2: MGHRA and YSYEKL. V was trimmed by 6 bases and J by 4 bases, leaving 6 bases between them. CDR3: CASSTGNEKLFF. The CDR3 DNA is TGCGCCAGCAGTACCGGTAATGAAAAACTGTTTTTT.

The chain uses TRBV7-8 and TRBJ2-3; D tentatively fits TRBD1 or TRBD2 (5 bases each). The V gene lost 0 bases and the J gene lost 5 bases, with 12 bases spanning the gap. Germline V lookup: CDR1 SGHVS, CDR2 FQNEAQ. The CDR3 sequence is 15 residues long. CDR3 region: CASSLAGTSGDTQYF. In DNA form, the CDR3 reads TGTGCCAGCAGCTTAGCGGGGACGAGTGGAGATACGCAGTATTTT. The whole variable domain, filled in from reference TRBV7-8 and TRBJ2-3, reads GAGVSQSPRYKVAKRGQDVALRCDPISGHVSLFWYQQALGQGPEFLTYFQNEAQLDKSGLPSDRFFAERPEGSVSTLKIQRTQQEDSAVYLCASSLAGTSGDTQYFGPGTRLTVL.

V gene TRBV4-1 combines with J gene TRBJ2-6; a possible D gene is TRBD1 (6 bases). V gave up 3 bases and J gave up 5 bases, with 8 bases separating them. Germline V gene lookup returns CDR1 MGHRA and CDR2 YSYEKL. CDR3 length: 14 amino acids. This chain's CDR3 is CASSQGTRANVLTF. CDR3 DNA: TGCGCCAGCAGCCAGGGGACAAGGGCCAACGTCCTGACTTTC.

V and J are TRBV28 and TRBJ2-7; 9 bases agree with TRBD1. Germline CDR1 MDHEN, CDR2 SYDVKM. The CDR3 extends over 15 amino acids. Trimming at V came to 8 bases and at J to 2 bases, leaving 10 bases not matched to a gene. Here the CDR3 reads CASPRGTGSPYEQYF. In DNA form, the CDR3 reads TGTGCCAGCCCGAGAGGGACAGGGTCCCCCTACGAGCAGTACTTC.

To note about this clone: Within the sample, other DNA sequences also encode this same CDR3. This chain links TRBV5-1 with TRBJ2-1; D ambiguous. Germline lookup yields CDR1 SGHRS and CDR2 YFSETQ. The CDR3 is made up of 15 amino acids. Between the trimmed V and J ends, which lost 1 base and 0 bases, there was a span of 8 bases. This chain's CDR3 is CASSLSGISYNEQFF. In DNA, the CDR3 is TGCGCCAGCAGCTTGAGTGGGATCTCCTACAATGAGCAGTTCTTC.

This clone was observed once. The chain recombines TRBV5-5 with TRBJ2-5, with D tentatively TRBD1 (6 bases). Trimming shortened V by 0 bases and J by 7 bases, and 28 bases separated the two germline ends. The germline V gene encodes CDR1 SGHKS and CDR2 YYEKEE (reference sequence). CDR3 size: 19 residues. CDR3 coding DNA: TGTGCCAGCAGCTTGGCCTCCTTGAGGCAGGTGGCTAGGGGGTCGACCCAGTACTTC. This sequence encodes CASSLASLRQVARGSTQYF.

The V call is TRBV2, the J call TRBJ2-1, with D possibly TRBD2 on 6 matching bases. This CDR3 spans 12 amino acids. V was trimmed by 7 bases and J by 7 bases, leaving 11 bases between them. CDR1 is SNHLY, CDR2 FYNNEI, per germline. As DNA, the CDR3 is TGTGCCAGCAAAACGGAGGGTAATGAGCAGTTCTTC. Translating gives CASKTEGNEQFF.

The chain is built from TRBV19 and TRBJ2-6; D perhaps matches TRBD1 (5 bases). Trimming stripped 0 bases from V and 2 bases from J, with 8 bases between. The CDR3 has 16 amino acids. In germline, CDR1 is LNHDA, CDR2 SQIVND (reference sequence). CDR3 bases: TGTGCCAGTAGTATAGACAGGGCCCCTGGGGCCAACGTCCTGACTTTC. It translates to CASSIDRAPGANVLTF.

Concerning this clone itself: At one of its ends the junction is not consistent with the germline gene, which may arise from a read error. Written as DNA, the CDR3 is TGTGCCAGCAGAGGGGGGGGGACGCCAATTTCGTTC. It specifies CASRGGGTPISF. This chain uses TRBV2 with TRBJ2-7, with D possibly matching TRBD2 (7 bases). Germline lookup yields CDR1 SNHLY and CDR2 FYNNEI. The CDR3 contains 12 residues.

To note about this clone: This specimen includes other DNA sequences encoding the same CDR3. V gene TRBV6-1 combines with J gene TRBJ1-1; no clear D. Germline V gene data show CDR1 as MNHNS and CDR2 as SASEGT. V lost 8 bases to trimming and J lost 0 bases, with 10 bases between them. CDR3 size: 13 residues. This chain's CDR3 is CASRDSLNTEAFF. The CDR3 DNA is TGTGCCAGCCGGGATAGTTTGAACACTGAAGCTTTCTTT.

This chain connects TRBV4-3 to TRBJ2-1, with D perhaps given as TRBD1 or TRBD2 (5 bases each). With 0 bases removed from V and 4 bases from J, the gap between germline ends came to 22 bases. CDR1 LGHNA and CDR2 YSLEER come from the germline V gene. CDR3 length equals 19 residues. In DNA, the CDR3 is TGCGCCAGCAGCCAAGACAGAATAGGGGTGGAGACTATTTACAATGAGCAGTTCTTC. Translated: CASSQDRIGVETIYNEQFF.

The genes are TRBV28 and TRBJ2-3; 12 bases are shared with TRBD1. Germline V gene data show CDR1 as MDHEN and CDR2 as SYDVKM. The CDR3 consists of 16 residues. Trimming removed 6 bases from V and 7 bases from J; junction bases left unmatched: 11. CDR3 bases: TGTGCCAGCAGATCCCTTGGGACAGGGGGCCCCTATACGCAGTATTTT. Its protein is CASRSLGTGGPYTQYF.

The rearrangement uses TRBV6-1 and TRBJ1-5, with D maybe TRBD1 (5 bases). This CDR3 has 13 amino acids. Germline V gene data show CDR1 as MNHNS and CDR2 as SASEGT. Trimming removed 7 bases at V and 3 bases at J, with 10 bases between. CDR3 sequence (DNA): TGTGCCAGCATTGGGACCCTCAATCAGCCCCAGCATTTT. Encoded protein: CASIGTLNQPQHF.

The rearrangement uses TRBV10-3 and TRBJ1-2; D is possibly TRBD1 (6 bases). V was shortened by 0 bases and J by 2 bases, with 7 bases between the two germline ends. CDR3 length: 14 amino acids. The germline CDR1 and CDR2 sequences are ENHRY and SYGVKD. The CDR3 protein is CAISESTGNYGYTF. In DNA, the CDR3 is TGTGCCATCAGTGAGTCCACAGGGAACTATGGCTACACCTTC.

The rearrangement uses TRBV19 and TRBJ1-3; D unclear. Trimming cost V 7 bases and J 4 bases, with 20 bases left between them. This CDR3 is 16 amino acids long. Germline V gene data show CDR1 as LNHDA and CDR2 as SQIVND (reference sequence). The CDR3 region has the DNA TGTGCCAGTACCCTCGGACTGCCAACAGTAGGAAACACCATATATTTT. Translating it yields CASTLGLPTVGNTIYF.

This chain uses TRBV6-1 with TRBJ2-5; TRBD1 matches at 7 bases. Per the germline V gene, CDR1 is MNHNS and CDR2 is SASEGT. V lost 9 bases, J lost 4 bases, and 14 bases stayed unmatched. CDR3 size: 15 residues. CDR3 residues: CASALDRERRETQYF. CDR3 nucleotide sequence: TGTGCCAGTGCTTTAGACAGGGAGAGGCGAGAGACCCAGTACTTC.

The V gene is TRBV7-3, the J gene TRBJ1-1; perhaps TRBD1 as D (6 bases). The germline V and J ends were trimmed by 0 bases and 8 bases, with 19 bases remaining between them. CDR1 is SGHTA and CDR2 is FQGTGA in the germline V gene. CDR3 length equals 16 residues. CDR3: CASSLTGTSPGGEAFF. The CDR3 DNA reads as TGTGCCAGCAGCTTAACGGGCACCTCACCTGGGGGCGAAGCTTTCTTT.

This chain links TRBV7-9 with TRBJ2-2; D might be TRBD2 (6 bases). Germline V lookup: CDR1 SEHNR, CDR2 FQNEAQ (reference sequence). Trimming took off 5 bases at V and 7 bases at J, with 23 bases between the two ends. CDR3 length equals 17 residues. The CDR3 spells CASSGPRRAKNGGELFF. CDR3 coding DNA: TGTGCCAGCAGCGGGCCCCGGAGGGCCAAAAATGGCGGGGAGCTGTTTTTT.

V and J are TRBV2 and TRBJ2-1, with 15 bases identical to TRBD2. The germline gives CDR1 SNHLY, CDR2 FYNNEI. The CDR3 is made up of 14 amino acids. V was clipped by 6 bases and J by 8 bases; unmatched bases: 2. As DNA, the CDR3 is TGTGCCAGCAGCTGGACTAGCGGGAGGGATGAGCAGTTCTTC. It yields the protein CASSWTSGRDEQFF. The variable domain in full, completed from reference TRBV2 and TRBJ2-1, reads EPEVTQTPSHQVTQMGQEVILRCVPISNHLYFYWYRQILGQKVEFLVSFYNNEISEKSEIFDDQFSVERPDGSNFTLKIRSTKLEDSAMYFCASSWTSGRDEQFFGPGTRLTVL.

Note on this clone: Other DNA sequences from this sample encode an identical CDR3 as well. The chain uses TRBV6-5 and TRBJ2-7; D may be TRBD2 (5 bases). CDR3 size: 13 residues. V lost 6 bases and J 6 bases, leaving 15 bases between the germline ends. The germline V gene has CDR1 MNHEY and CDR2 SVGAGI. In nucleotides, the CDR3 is TGTGCCAGCAGGGTCTCGCGGGCCGGCGAGCAGTACTTC. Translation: CASRVSRAGEQYF.

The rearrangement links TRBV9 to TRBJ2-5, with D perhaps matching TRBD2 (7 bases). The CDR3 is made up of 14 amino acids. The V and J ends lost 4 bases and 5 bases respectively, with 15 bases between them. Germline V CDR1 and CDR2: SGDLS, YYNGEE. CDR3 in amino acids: CASSPRTRGETQYF. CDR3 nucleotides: TGTGCCAGCAGCCCTCGGACTAGGGGGGAGACCCAGTACTTC.

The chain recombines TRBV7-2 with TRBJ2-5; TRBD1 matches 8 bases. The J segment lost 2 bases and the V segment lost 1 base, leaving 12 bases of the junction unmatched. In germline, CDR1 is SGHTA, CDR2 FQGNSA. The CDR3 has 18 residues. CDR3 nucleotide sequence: TGTGCCAGCAGCTTAGATCTCCCTCGGACAGGGCGACAAGAGACCCAGTACTTC. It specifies CASSLDLPRTGRQETQYF.